A selection of T cell receptor beta chains follows, all from one sample in a study of radiation and T cells in renal cell carcinoma. Measured with immunoSEQ multiplex PCR; TCRdb has only the in-frame clones, and not every one. The repertoire holds around 81,000 clones, with around four fifths as singletons. The source was blood, collected from a patient whose treatment included radiotherapy and nephrectomy. The receptors come from a man aged 50 or older with renal cell carcinoma. Both conserved end residues are part of each CDR3. D genes are given only for firm matches. Clone size is given for some rows only: seen once, a few or many times, or a class if the clone is expanded.

CDR3 protein: CASSLGYSGNTIYF
CDR3 DNA: TGTGCCAGCAGCTTGGGATACTCTGGAAACACCATATATTTT
J gene: TRBJ1-3
clone size: -
D gene: -
V gene: TRBV7-6

CDR3 protein: CASTPGQGVAGYGYTF
CDR3 DNA: TGTGCCAGTACGCCGGGACAGGGGGTAGCTGGCTATGGCTACACCTTC
J gene: TRBJ1-2
clone size: -
D gene: TRBD1
V gene: TRBV19

CDR3 protein: CASSLDRPTNEKLFF
CDR3 DNA: TGCGCCAGCAGCTTGGACAGGCCAACTAATGAAAAACTGTTTTTT
J gene: TRBJ1-4
clone size: -
D gene: -
V gene: TRBV5-1

CDR3 protein: CASSYAGPNEKLFF
CDR3 DNA: TGTGCCAGCAGTTACGCTGGGCCTAATGAAAAACTGTTTTTT
J gene: TRBJ1-4
clone size: few
D gene: -
V gene: TRBV6-5

CDR3 protein: CASRARQGWTEAFF
CDR3 DNA: TGCGCCAGCAGGGCACGACAGGGATGGACTGAAGCTTTCTTT
J gene: TRBJ1-1
clone size: once
D gene: TRBD1
V gene: TRBV4-1

CDR3 protein: CASSQDWGYAISNEKLFF
CDR3 DNA: TGCGCCAGCAGCCAAGATTGGGGGTATGCGATTTCTAATGAAAAACTGTTTTTT
J gene: TRBJ1-4
clone size: -
D gene: -
V gene: TRBV4-3

CDR3 protein: CASSPETPGELFF
CDR3 DNA: TGTGCCAGCAGCCCAGAGACACCTGGGGAGCTGTTTTTT
J gene: TRBJ2-2
clone size: -
D gene: -
V gene: TRBV7-6

CDR3 protein: CASSFVSSGHNEQFF
CDR3 DNA: TGTGCCAGCAGCTTCGTGTCTAGCGGACACAATGAGCAGTTCTTC
J gene: TRBJ2-1
clone size: once
D gene: TRBD2
V gene: TRBV5-4

CDR3 protein: CASSYSSGNQPQHF
CDR3 DNA: TGTGCCAGCAGTTACTCGAGCGGCAATCAGCCCCAGCATTTT
J gene: TRBJ1-5
clone size: -
D gene: -
V gene: TRBV6-6

CDR3 protein: CASLFQRGSNEQFF
CDR3 DNA: TGTGCCAGCTTATTCCAGAGGGGTTCCAATGAGCAGTTCTTC
J gene: TRBJ2-1
clone size: -
D gene: -
V gene: TRBV5-5

CDR3 protein: CASSPGGSMNTEAFF
CDR3 DNA: TGTGCCAGCAGTCCAGGGGGTTCTATGAACACTGAAGCTTTCTTT
J gene: TRBJ1-1
clone size: -
D gene: TRBD1
V gene: TRBV28

CDR3 protein: CASSLQPQHF
CDR3 DNA: TGTGCCAGCAGTTTACAGCCCCAGCATTTT
J gene: TRBJ1-5
clone size: once
D gene: -
V gene: TRBV6-6

CDR3 protein: CASSSGGGGVLDTQYF
CDR3 DNA: TGTGCCAGCAGTTCCGGGGGCGGAGGAGTTTTGGATACGCAGTATTTT
J gene: TRBJ2-3
clone size: -
D gene: -
V gene: TRBV6-6

CDR3 protein: CASSQDGSGRGTQYF
CDR3 DNA: TGCGCCAGCAGCCAAGATGGCAGTGGCAGAGGGACCCAGTACTTC
J gene: TRBJ2-5
clone size: -
D gene: -
V gene: TRBV4-1

CDR3 protein: CASSSQDSPLHF
CDR3 DNA: TGTGCCAGCAGCTCACAGGATTCACCCCTCCACTTT
J gene: TRBJ1-6
clone size: few
D gene: -
V gene: TRBV7-9

CDR3 protein: CASSVVAGGETQYF
CDR3 DNA: TGTGCCAGCAGCGTCGTAGCGGGGGGGGAGACCCAGTACTTC
J gene: TRBJ2-5
clone size: -
D gene: TRBD2
V gene: TRBV2